This T cell receptor (beta chain) is from a study of OX40 agonist ivuxolimab in advanced cancers. The study, taken as a whole, reports: The study observed clonal expansion of CD4+ and CD8+ blood T cells by week 6 at 0.1 to 3.0 mg/kg.

From germline, CDR1 is SGHAT and CDR2 FQNNGV. The length of the CDR3 is 14 residues. The V and J ends lost 0 bases and 3 bases respectively, with 8 bases between them. This clone was detected a few times. Its antigen is unknown. Profiling relied on immunoSEQ multiplex PCR, and the TCRdb table lists in-frame clones only, not all of them. Of fewer than 80,000 clones listed, roughly 85% are singletons. The rearrangement joins TRBV11-2 to TRBJ1-1, with a tentative D call TRBD1 (6 bases). This TCR was recovered from an adult with an advanced solid tumor such as melanoma, head and neck, liver or kidney cancer. The sequencing used CD4+ or CD8+ T cells sorted from blood, collected in a trial of the OX40 agonist ivuxolimab. Here the CDR3 DNA reads TGTGCCAGCAGCTTAGAGAGGGGGTACACTGAAGCTTTCTTT. Amino acid sequence: CASSLERGYTEAFF.